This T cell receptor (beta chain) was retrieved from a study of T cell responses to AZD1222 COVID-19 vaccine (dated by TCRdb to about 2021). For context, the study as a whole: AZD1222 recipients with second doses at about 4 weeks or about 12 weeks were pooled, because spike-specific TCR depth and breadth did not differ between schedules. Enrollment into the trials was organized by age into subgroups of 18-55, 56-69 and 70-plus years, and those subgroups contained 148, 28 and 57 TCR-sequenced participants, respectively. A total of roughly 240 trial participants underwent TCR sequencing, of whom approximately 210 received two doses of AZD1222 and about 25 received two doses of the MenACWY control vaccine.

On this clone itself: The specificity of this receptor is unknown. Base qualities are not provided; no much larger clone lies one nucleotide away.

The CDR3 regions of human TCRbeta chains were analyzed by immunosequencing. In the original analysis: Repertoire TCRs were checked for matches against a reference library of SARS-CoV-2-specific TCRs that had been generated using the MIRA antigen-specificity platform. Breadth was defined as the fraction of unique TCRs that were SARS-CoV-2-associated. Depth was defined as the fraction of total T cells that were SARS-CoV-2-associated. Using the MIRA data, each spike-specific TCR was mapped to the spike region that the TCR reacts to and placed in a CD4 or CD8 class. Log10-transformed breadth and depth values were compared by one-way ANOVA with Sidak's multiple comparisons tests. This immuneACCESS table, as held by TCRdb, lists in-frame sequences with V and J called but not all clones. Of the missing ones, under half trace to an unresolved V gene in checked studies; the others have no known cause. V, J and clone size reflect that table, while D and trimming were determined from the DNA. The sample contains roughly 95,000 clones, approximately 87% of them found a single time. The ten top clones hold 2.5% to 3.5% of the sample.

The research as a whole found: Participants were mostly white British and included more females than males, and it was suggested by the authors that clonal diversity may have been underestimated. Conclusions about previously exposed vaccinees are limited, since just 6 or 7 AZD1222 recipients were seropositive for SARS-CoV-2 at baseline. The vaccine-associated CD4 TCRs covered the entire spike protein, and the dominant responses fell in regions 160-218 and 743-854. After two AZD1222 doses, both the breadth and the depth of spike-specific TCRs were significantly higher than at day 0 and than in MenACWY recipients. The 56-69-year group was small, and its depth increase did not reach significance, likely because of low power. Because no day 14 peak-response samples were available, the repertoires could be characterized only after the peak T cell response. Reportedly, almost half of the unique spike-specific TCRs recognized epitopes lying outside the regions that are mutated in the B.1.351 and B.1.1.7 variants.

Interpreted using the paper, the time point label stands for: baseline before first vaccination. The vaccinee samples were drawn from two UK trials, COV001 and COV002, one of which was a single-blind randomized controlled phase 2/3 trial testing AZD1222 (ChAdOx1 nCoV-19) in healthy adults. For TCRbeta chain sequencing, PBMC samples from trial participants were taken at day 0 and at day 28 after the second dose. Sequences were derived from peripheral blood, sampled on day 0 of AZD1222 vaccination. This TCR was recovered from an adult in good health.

CDR3 region: CASSLVGNTEAFF. The nucleotide sequence is TGTGCCAGCAGCTTAGTGGGGAACACTGAAGCTTTCTTT. The sequence joins TRBV7-8 to TRBJ1-1, with no D gene named confidently. The junction shows trimming of 1 base on V and 1 base on J, plus 4 bases between the germline ends. Taken from the germline V gene, the CDR1 and CDR2 loops are SGHVS and FQNEAQ. The CDR3 numbers 13 residues from cysteine through phenylalanine. This entry keeps only the CDR3 DNA: 39 bases, framed from base 1.